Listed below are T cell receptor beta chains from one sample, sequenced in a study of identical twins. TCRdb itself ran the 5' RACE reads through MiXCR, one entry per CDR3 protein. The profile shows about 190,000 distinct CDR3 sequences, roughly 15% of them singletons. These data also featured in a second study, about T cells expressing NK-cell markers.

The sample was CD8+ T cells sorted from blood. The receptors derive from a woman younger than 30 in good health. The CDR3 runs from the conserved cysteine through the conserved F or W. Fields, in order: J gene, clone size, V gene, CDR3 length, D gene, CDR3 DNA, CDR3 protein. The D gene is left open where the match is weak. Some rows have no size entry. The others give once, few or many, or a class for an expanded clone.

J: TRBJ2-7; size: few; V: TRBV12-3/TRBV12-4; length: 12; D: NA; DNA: TGTGCCACCGGGACTGTCATCTACGAGCAGTACTTC; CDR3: CATGTVIYEQYF
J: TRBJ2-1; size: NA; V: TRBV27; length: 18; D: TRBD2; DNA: TGTGCCAGCAGTTATCAGACCCCACTAGCGGGAGGAAACAATGAGCAGTTCTTC; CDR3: CASSYQTPLAGGNNEQFF
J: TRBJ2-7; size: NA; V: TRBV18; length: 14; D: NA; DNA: TGTGCCAGCTCACCGGGACGCGGTTCCTACGAGCAGTACTTC; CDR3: CASSPGRGSYEQYF
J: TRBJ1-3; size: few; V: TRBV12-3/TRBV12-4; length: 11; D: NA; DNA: TGTGCCAGCAGTTTGATCAACACCATATATTTT; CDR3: CASSLINTIYF
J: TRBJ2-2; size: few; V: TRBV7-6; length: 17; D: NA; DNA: TGTGCCAGCAGCGTTATCGTGGCGGGGACGAACACCGGGGAGCTGTTTTTT; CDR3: CASSVIVAGTNTGELFF
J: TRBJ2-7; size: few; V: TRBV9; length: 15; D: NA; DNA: TGTGCCAGCAGCCCCATGGGCGGATACCCCTACGAGCAGTACTTC; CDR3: CASSPMGGYPYEQYF
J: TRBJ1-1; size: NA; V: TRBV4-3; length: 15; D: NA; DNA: TGCGCCAGCAGCCAAGAGGCAGCAATGAACACTGAAGCTTTCTTT; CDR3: CASSQEAAMNTEAFF
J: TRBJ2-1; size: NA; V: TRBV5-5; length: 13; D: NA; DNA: TGTGCCAGCAGCTTGCCCAGGGTAGATGAGCAGTTCTTC; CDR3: CASSLPRVDEQFF
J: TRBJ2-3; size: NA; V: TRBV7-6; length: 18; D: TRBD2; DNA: TGTGCCAGCAGCCCCCGGGGCCTAGCGGGAGGAGGGGCAGATACGCAGTATTTT; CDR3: CASSPRGLAGGGADTQYF
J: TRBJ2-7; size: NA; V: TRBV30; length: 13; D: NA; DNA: TGTGCCTGGAGCGCTACAGGGAACGGCGAGCAGTACTTC; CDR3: CAWSATGNGEQYF
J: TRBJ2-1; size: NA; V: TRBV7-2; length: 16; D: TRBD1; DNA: TGTGCCAGCAGCCCCGGAGAGGGGGCCTCCTACAATGAGCAGTTCTTC; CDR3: CASSPGEGASYNEQFF
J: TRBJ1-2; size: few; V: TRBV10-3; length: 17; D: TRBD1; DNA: TGTGCCATCAGAGGGATCGACAGGGGCGATCCTAACTATGGCTACACCTTC; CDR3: CAIRGIDRGDPNYGYTF
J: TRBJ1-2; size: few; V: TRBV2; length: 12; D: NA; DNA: TGTGCCAGCCCCCTCAGAAGGGAGGGCTACACCTTC; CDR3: CASPLRREGYTF
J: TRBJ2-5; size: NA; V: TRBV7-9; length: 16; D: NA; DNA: TGTGCCAGCAGCCCAGGGCGAGGACGCGCTACGGAGACCCAGTACTTC; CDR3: CASSPGRGRATETQYF
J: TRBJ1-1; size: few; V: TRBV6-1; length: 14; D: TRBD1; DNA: TGTGCCAGCAGAACGGACAGGGTGAACACTGAAGCTTTCTTT; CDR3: CASRTDRVNTEAFF
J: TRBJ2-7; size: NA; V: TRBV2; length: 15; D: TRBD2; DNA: TGTGCCAGCAGTGCAGCTAGCGGGAACCCCTACGAGCAGTACTTC; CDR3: CASSAASGNPYEQYF
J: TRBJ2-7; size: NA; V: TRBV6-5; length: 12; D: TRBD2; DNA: TGTGCCAGCAGTACGACTAGCGGGGGGTCGTACTTC; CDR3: CASSTTSGGSYF
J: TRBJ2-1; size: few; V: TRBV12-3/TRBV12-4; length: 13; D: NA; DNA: TGTGCCAGCAGTTCCGGACGGTACAATGAGCAGTTCTTC; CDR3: CASSSGRYNEQFF
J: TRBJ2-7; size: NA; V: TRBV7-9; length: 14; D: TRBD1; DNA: TGTGCCAGCAGCCCCAAAGACAGGGCCTACGAGCAGTACTTC; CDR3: CASSPKDRAYEQYF
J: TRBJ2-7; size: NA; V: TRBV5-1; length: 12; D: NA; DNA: TGCGCCAGCAGGCAACCAGGGGCCGAGCAGTACTTC; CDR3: CASRQPGAEQYF
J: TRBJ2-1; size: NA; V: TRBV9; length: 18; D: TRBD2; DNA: TGTGCCAGCAGCGTTCACGATAGACTAGCGGGGTCCTACAATGAGCAGTTCTTC; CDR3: CASSVHDRLAGSYNEQFF
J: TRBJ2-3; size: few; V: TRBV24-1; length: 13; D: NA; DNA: TGTGCCACCGGGACCGGTCACACAGATACGCAGTATTTT; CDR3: CATGTGHTDTQYF
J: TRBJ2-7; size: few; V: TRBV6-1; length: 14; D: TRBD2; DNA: TGTGCCAGCAGCGAACTAGCGGGGGAATACGAGCAGTACTTC; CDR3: CASSELAGEYEQYF
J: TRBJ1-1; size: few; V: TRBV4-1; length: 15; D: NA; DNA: TGCGCCAGCAGCCAAGAGAGGGAATCCAACACTGAAGCTTTCTTT; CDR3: CASSQERESNTEAFF
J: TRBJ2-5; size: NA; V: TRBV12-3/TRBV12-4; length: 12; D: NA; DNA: TGTGCCAGCAGTTTGGATAACGAGACCCAGTACTTC; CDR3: CASSLDNETQYF
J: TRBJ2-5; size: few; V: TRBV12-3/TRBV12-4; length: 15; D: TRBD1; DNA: TGTGCCAGCAGTCCGCGGGGACAGGGTGAAGAGACCCAGTACTTC; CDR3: CASSPRGQGEETQYF
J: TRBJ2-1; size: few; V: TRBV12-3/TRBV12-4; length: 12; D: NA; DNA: TGTGCCAGCAGTTTCGGAGTAATTGAGCAGTTCTTC; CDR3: CASSFGVIEQFF
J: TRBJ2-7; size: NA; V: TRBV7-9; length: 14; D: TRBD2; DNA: TGTGCCAGCAGCTCACCCGGGGGGGTCTACGAGCAGTACTTC; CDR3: CASSSPGGVYEQYF
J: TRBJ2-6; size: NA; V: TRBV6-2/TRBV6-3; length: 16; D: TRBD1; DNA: TGTGCCAGCAGTAGGGGACAGCCGTCTGGGGCCAACGTCCTGACTTTC; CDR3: CASSRGQPSGANVLTF
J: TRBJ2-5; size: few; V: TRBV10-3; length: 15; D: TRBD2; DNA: TGTGCCATCAGTGGGGGCGGGAGGCATCAAGAGACCCAGTACTTC; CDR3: CAISGGGRHQETQYF
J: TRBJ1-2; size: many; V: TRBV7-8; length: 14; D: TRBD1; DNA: TGTGCCAGCAGCTTGTCGGGACAGGACTATGGCTACACCTTC; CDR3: CASSLSGQDYGYTF
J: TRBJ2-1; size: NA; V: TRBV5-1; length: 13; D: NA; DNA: TGCGCCAGCAGCACGGAGACTAACAATGAGCAGTTCTTC; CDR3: CASSTETNNEQFF
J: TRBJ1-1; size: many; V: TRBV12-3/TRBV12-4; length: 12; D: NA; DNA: TGTGCCAGCAGTTTCGGGGGAAGTGAAGCTTTCTTT; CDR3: CASSFGGSEAFF
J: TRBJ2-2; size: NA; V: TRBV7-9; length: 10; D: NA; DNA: TGTGCCAGCCGCACCGGGGAGCTGTTTTTT; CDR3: CASRTGELFF
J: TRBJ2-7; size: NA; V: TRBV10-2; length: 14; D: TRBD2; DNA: TGCGCCAGCAGTTCGAGCGGGAGCCCCTACGAGCAGTACTTC; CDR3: CASSSSGSPYEQYF
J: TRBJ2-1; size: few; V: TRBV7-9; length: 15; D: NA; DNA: TGTGCCAGCAGCTTGGGGCGGCGATTGAACTGGGAGCAGTTCTTC; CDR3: CASSLGRRLNWEQFF
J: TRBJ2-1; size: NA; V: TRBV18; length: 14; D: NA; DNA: TGTGCCAGCTCGCTCTTGGTCAACTACAATGAGCAGTTCTTC; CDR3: CASSLLVNYNEQFF
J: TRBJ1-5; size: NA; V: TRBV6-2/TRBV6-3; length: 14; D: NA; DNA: TGTGCCAGCAGTTACGGGGTGGGCAATCAGCCCCAGCATTTT; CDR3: CASSYGVGNQPQHF
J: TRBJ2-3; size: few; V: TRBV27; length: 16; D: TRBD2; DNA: TGTGCCAGCAGTCCCCTTAGCGGGAGGGGCACAGATACGCAGTATTTT; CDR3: CASSPLSGRGTDTQYF
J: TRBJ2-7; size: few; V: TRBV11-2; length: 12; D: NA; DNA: TGTGCCAGCAGCCCAGGGTACGACGAGCAGTACTTC; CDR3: CASSPGYDEQYF
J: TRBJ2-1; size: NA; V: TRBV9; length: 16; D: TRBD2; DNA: TGTGCCAGCAGCGTAGCTTTCAGCGGGACCTACAATGAGCAGTTCTTC; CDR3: CASSVAFSGTYNEQFF
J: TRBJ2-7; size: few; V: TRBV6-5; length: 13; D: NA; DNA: TGTGCCAGCAGTTCGGACGGGGTGGACGAGCAGTACTTC; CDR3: CASSSDGVDEQYF
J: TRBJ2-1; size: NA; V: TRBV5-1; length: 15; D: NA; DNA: TGCGCCAGCAGCATGACTGCTAGCTCCTACAATGAGCAGTTCTTC; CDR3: CASSMTASSYNEQFF
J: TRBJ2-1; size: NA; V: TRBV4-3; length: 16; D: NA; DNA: TGCGCCAGCAGCCAAGACGGAGCGGATTCCTACAATGAGCAGTTCTTC; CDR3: CASSQDGADSYNEQFF
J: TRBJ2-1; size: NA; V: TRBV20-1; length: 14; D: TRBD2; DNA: TGCAGTGCTAAACTAGCGGGGGGGCTCAATGAGCAGTTCTTC; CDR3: CSAKLAGGLNEQFF
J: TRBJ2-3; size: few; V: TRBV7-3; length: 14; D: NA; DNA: TGTGCCAGCAGCTTAAGCGGTCGCACAGATACGCAGTATTTT; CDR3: CASSLSGRTDTQYF
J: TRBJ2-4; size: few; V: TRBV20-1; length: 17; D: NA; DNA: TGCAGTGCTAGAGATCGCGGCAGCATAACGAGTGGGGACATTCAGTACTTC; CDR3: CSARDRGSITSGDIQYF
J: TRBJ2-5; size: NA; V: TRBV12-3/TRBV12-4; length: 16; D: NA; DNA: TGTGCCAGCAGTCTAGACCTGAATCCCGGAGGGGAGACCCAGTACTTC; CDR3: CASSLDLNPGGETQYF
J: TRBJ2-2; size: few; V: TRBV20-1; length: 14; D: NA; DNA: TGCAGTGCTAGAGTACTAGTAAATACCGGGGAGCTGTTTTTT; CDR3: CSARVLVNTGELFF
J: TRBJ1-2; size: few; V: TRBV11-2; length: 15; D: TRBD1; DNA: TGTGCCAGCAGCCCCTGGCTGGCAGGGGGCGGGGGCTACACCTTC; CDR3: CASSPWLAGGGGYTF
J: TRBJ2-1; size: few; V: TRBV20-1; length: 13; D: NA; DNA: TGCAGTCCCCTTGGTACGGGAATCAATGAGCAGTTCTTC; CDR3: CSPLGTGINEQFF
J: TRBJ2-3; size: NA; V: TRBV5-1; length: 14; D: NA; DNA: TGCGCCAGCAGCTTGAGAGGGGAAGGAGATACGCAGTATTTT; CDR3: CASSLRGEGDTQYF
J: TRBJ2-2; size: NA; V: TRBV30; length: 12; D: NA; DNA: TGTGCCTGGAGTTATTTTCCCGGGGAGCTGTTTTTT; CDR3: CAWSYFPGELFF
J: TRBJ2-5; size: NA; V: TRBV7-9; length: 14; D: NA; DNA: TGTGCCAGCAGCTTAGCGCAGCCGGAAGAGACCCAGTACTTC; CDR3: CASSLAQPEETQYF
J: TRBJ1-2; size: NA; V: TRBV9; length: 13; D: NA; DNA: TGTGCCAGCAGCGGACAGCCAATTTATGGCTACACCTTC; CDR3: CASSGQPIYGYTF